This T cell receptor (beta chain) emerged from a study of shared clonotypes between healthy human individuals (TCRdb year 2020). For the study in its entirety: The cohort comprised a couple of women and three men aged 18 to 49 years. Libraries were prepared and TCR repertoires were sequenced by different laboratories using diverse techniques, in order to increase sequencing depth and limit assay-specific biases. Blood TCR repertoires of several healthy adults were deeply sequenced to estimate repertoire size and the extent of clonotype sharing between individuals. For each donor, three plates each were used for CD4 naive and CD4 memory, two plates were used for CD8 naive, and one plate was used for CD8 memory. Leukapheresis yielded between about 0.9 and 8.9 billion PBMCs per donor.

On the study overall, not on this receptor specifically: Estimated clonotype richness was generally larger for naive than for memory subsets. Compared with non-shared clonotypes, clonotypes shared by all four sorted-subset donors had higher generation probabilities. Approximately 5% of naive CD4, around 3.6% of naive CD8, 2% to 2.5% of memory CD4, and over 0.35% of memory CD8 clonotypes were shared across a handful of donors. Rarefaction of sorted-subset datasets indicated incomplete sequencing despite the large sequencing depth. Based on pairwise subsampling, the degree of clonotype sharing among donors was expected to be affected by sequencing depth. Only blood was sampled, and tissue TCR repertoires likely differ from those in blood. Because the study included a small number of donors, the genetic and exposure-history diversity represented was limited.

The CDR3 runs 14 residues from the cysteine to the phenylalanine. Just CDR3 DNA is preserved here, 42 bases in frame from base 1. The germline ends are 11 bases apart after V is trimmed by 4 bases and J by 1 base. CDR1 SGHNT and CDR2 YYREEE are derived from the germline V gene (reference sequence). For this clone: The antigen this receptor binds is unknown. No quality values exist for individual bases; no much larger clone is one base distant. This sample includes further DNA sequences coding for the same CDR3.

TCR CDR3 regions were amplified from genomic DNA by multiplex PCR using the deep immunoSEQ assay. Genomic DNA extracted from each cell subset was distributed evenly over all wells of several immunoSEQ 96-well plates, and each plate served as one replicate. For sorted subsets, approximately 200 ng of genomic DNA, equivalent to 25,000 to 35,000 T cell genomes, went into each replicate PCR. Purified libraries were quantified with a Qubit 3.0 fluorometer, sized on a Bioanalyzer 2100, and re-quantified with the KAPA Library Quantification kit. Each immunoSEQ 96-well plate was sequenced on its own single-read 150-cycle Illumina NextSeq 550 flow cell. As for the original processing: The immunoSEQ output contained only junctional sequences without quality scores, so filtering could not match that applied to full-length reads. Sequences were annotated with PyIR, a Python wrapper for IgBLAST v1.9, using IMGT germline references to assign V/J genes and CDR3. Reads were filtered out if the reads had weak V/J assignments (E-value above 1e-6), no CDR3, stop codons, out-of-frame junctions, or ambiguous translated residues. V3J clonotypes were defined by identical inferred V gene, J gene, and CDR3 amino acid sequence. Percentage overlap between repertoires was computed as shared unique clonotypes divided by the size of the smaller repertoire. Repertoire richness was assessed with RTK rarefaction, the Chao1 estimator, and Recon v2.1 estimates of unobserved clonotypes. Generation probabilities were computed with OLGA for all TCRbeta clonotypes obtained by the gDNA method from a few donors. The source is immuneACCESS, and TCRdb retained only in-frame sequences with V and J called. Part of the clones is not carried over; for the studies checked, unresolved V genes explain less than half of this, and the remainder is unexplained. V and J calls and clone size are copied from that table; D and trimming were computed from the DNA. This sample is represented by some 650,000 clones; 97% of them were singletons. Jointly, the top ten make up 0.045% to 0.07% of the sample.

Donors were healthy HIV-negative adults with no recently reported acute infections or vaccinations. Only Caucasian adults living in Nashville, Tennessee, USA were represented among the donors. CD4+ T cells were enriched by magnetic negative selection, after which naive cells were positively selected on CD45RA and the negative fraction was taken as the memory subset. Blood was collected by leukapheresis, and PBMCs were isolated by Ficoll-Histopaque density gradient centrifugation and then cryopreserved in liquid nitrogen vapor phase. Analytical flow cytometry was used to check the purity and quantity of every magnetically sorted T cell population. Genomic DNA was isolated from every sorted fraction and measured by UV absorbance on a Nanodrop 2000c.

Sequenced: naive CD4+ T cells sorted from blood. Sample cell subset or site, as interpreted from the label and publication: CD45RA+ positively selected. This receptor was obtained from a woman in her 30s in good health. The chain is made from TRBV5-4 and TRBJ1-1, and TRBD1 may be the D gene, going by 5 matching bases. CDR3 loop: CASSLSGRNTEAFF. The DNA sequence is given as TGTGCCAGCAGCCTGTCGGGGCGGAACACTGAAGCTTTCTTT.